This entry is about one T cell receptor beta chain. Antigen unknown. The entry originates in a study of cytomegalovirus exposure and HLA in healthy donors. Overall study findings and caveats: Diagnosis of cytomegalovirus status made by the classifier reportedly showed high specificity and sensitivity.

Primers: 60 Vbeta forward and 13 Jbeta reverse. Some clones are missing from TCRdb's copy, which holds only in-frame ones; the method was immunoSEQ multiplex PCR. The table shows 150,000 to 200,000 clones, with around three quarters occurring only once. Sequenced sample: PBMCs. The TCR was taken from a woman aged 25 to 45 in good health and CMV-seropositive.

CDR3: CASSLVAGGETEQFF. Here the CDR3 DNA reads TGCGCCAGCAGCTTGGTGGCTGGGGGCGAGACTGAGCAGTTCTTC. The rearrangement links TRBV5-1 to TRBJ2-1, with TRBD1 as a possible D gene (6 bases). This CDR3 is built from 15 residues. V lost 0 bases to trimming and J lost 9 bases, with 16 bases between them. The germline CDR1 and CDR2 sequences are SGHRS and YFSETQ.